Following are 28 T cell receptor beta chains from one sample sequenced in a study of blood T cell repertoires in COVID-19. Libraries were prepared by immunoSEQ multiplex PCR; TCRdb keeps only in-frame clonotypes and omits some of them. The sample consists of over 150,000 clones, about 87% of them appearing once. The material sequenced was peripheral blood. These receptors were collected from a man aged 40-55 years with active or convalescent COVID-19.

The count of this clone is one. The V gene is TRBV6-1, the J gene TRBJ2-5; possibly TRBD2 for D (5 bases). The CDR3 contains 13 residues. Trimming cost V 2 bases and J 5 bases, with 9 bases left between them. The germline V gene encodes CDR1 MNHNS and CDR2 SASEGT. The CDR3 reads CASSEPGVETQYF. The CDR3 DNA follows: TGTGCCAGCAGTGAACCCGGGGTGGAGACCCAGTACTTC.

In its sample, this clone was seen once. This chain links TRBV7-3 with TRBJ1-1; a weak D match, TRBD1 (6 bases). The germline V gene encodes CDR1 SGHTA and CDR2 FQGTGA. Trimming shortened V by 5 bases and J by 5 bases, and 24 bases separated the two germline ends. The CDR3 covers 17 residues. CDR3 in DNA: TGTGCCAGCAGCCAAGGGGGAGGGCTCGTAGGAGGGACTGAAGCTTTCTTT. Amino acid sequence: CASSQGGGLVGGTEAFF.

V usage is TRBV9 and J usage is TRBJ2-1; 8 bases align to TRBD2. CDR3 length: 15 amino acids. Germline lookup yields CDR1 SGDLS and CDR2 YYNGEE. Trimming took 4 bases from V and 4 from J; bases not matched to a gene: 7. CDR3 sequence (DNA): TGTGCCAGCAGCCCTACTAGCGGAAGTTACAATGAGCAGTTCTTC. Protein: CASSPTSGSYNEQFF.

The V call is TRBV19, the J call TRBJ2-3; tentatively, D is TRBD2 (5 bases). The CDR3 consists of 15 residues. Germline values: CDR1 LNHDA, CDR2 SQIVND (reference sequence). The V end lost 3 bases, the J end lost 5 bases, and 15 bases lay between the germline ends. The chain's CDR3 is CASSILRGSGDTQYF. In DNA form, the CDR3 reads TGTGCCAGTAGTATTCTGAGAGGGTCGGGAGATACGCAGTATTTT.

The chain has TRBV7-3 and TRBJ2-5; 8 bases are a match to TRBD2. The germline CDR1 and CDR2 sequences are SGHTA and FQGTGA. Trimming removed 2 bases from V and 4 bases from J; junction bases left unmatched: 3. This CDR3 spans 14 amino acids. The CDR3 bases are TGTGCCAGCAGCTTAGGCGGGGGGCCAGAGACCCAGTACTTC. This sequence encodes CASSLGGGPETQYF. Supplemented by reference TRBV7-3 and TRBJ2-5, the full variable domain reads GAGVSQTPSNKVTEKGKYVELRCDPISGHTALYWYRQSLGQGPEFLIYFQGTGAADDSGLPNDRFFAVRPEGSVSTLKIQRTERGDSAVYLCASSLGGGPETQYFGPGTRLLVL.

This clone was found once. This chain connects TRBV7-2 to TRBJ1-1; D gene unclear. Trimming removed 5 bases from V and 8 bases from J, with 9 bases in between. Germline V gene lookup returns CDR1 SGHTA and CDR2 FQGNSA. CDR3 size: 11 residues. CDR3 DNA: TGTGCCAGCAGCCTCTTCTCGGAAGCTTTCTTT. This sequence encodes CASSLFSEAFF.

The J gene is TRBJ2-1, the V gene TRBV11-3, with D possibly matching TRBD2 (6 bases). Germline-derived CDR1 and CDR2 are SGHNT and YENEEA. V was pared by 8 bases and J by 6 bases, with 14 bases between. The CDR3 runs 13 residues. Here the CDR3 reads CASRRDSRNEQFF. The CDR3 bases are TGTGCCAGCCGCCGGGACTCACGCAATGAGCAGTTCTTC.

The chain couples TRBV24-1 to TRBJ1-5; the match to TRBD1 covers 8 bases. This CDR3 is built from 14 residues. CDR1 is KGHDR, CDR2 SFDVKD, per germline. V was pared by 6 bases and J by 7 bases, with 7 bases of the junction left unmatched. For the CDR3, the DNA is TGTGCCACCAGTTGGTTACAGGGGGGACAGCCCCAGCATTTT. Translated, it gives CATSWLQGGQPQHF.

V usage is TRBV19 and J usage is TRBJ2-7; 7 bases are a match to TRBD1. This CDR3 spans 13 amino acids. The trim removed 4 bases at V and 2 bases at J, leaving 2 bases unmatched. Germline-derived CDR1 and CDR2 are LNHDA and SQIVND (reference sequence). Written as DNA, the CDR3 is TGTGCCAGTAGTAGAGACAGGGCCTACGAGCAGTACTTC. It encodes CASSRDRAYEQYF.

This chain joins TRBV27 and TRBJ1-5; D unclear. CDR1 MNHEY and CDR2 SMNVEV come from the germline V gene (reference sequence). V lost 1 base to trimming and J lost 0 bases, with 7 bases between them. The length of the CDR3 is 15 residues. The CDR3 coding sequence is TGTGCCAGCAGTTTATTGGGCTCTAGCAATCAGCCCCAGCATTTT. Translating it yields CASSLLGSSNQPQHF.

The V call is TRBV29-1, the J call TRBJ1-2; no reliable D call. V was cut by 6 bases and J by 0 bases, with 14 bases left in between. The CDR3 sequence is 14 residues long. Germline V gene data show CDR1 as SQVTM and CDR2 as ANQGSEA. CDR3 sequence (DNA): TGCAGCGTCGAGCGGTCAACCGCTAACTATGGCTACACCTTC. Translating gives CSVERSTANYGYTF. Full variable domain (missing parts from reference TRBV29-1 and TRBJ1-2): SAVISQKPSRDICQRGTSLTIQCQVDSQVTMMFWYRQQPGQSLTLIATANQGSEATYESGFVIDKFPISRPNLTFSTLTVSNMSPEDSSIYLCSVERSTANYGYTFGSGTRLTVV.

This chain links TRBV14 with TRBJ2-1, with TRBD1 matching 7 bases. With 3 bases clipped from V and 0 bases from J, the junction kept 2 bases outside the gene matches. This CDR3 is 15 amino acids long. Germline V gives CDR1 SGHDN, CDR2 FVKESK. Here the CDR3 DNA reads TGTGCCAGCAGCCAGGACAGGTTCTCCTACAATGAGCAGTTCTTC. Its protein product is CASSQDRFSYNEQFF.

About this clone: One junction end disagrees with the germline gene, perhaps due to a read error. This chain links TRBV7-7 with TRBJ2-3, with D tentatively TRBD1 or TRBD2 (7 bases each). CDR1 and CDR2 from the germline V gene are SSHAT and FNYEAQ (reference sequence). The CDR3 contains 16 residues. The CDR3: CASSLGGGGSTDTQYF. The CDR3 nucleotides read TGTGCTAGCAGCTTAGGGGGCGGGGGCAGCACAGATACGCAGTATTTT.

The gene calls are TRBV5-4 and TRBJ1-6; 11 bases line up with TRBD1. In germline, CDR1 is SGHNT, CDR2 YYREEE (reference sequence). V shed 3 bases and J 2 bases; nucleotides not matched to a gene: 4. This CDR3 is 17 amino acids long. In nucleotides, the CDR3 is TGTGCCAGCAGCTCCCGGACAGGGGGCACCTATAATTCACCCCTCCACTTT. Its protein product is CASSSRTGGTYNSPLHF.

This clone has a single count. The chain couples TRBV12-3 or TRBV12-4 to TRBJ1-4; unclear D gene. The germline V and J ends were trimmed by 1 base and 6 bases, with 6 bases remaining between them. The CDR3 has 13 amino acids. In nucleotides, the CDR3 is TGTGCCAGCAGTTTAGGAGCCGATGAAAAACTGTTTTTT. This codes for CASSLGADEKLFF.

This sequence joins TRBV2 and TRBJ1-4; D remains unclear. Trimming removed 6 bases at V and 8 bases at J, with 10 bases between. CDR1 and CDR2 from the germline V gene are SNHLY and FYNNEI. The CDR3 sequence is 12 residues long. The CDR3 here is CASRVEVEKLFF. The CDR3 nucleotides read TGTGCCAGCAGGGTGGAGGTCGAAAAACTGTTTTTT.

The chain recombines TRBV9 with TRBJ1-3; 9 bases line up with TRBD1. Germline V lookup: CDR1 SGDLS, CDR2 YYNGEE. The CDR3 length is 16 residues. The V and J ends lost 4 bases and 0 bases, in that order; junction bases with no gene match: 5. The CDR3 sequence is CASSLGTGHSGNTIYF. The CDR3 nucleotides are TGTGCCAGCAGCCTTGGGACAGGGCACTCTGGAAACACCATATATTTT.

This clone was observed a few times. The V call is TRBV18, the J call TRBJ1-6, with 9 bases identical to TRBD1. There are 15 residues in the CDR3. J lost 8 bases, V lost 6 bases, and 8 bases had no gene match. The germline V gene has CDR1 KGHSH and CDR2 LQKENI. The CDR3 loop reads CASSILGQGDSPLHF. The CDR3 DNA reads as TGTGCCAGCTCCATACTGGGACAGGGAGATTCACCCCTCCACTTT.

The CDR3 sequence: CASSLGQGLNVSNQPQHF. CDR3 nucleotides: TGTGCCAGCAGCTTGGGACAGGGCCTCAACGTTAGCAATCAGCCCCAGCATTTT. The chain combines TRBV5-8 with TRBJ1-5; 7 bases align to TRBD1. V lost 0 bases to trimming and J lost 0 bases; unmatched junction nucleotides: 9. Germline assignment: CDR1 SGHTS and CDR2 YDEGEE. This CDR3 has 18 residues.

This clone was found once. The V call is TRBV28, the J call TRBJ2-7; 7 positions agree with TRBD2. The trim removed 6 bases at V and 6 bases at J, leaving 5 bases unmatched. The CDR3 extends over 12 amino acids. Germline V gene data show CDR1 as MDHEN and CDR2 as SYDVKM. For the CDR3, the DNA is TGTGCCAGCAGCCGGGGGGTATCCGAGCAGTACTTC. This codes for CASSRGVSEQYF.

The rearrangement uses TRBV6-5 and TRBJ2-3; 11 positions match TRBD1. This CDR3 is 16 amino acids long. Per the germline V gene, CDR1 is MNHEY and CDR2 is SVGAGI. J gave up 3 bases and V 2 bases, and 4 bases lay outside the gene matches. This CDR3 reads CASSYRTGGFTDTQYF. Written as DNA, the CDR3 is TGTGCCAGCAGTTACCGGACAGGGGGCTTTACAGATACGCAGTATTTT.

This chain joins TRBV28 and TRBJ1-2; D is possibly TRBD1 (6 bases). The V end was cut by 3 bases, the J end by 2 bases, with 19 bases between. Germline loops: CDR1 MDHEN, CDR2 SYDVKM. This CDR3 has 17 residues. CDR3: CASSFLRFGGVNYGYTF. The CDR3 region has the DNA TGTGCCAGCAGTTTCCTGCGGTTTGGGGGCGTCAACTATGGCTACACCTTC.

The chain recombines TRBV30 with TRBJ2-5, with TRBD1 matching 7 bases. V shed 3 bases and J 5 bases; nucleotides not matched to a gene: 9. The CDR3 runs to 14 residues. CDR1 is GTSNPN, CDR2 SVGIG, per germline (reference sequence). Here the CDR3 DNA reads TGTGCCTGGAGCCAGACAGGGACCGGCGAGACCCAGTACTTC. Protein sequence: CAWSQTGTGETQYF.

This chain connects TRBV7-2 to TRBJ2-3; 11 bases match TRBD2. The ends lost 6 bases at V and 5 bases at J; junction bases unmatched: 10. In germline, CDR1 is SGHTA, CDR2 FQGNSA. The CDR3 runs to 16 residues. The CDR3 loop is CASSWIAGGEIDTQYF. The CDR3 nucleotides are TGTGCCAGCAGTTGGATAGCGGGGGGGGAAATAGATACGCAGTATTTT. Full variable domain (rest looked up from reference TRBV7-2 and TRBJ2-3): GAGVSQSPSNKVTEKGKDVELRCDPISGHTALYWYRQSLGQGLEFLIYFQGNSAPDKSGLPSDRFSAERTGGSVSTLTIQRTQQEDSAVYLCASSWIAGGEIDTQYFGPGTRLTVL.

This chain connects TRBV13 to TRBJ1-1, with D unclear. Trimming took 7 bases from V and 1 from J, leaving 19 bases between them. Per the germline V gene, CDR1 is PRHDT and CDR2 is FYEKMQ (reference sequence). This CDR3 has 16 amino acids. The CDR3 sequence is CASIPRSYGRNTEAFF. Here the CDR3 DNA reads TGTGCCAGCATCCCTAGGTCCTATGGCAGGAACACTGAAGCTTTCTTT.

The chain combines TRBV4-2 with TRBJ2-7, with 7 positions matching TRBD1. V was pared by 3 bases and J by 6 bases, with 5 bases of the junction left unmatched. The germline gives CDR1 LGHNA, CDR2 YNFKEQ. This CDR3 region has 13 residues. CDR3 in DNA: TGTGCCAGCAGCCAGCTACAGGGGCCCGAGCAGTACTTC. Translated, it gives CASSQLQGPEQYF.

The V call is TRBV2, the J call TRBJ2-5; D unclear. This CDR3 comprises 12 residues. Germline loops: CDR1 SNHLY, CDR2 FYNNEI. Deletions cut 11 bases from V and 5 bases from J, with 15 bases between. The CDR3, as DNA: TGTGCCCATCGTGGTGCGAGGGAGACCCAGTACTTC. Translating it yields CAHRGARETQYF.

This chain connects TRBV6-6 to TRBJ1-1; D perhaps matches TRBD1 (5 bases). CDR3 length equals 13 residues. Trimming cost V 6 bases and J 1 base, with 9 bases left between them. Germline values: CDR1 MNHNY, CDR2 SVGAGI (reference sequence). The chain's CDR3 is CASSPGGNTEAFF. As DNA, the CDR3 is TGTGCCAGCAGCCCCGGGGGGAACACTGAAGCTTTCTTT.